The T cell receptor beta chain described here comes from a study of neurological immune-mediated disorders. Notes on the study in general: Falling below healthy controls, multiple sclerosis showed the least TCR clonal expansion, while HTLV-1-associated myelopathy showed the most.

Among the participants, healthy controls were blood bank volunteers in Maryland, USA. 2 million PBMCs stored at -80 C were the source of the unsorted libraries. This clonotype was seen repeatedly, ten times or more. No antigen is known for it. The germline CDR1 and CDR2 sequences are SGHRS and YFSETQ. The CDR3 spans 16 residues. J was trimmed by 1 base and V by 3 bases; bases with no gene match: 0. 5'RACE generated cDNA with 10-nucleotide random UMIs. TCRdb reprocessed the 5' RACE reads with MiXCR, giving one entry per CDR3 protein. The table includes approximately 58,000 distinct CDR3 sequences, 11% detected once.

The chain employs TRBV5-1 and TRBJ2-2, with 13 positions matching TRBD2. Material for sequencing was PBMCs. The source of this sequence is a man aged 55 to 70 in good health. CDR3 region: CASSWTSGGNTGELFF. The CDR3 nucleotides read TGCGCCAGCAGCTGGACTAGCGGGGGGAACACCGGGGAGCTGTTTTTT.